The 2 T cell receptor beta chains presented below share a single source sample, sequenced in a study of cytomegalovirus exposure and HLA in healthy donors. The PCR used 60 Vbeta and 13 Jbeta primers. Profiled with immunoSEQ multiplex PCR; TCRdb holds only in-frame clones, not every one. The table lists fewer than 300,000 clones, roughly 85% of them singletons. Sequenced input: PBMCs. These receptors all stem from a man aged 40-55 years in good health and CMV-seropositive.

This clone was detected only a few times. The V and J genes are TRBV6-5 and TRBJ2-2, with a possible D match to TRBD1 (6 bases). Trimming left V 8 bases short and J 4 bases short, with 11 bases between. This CDR3 comprises 13 residues. Per germline, CDR1 MNHEY and CDR2 SVGAGI. The CDR3 nucleotides read TGTGCCAGCGGCTCAGGGGCCACCGGGGAGCTGTTTTTT. This translates into CASGSGATGELFF.

The chain employs TRBV5-8 and TRBJ2-3; unclear D gene. CDR1 is SGHTS and CDR2 is YDEGEE in the germline V gene. This CDR3 region has 13 residues. Trimming shortened V by 8 bases and J by 2 bases, and 12 bases separated the two germline ends. CDR3: CARSSVNTDTQYF. CDR3 nucleotides: TGTGCCAGATCGTCCGTTAACACAGATACGCAGTATTTT.